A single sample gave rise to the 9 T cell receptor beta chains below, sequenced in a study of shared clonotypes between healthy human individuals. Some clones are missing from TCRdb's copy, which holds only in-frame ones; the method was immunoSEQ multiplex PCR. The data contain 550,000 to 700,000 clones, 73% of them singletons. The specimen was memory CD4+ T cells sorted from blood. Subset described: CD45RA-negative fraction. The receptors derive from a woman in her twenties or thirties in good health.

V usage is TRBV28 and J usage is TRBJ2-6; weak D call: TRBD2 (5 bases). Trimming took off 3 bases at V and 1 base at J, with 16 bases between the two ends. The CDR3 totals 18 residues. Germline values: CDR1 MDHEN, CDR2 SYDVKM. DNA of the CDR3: TGTGCCAGCAGTTTTCTGGACCTAAGGAGGTCTGGGGCCAACGTCCTGACTTTC. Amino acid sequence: CASSFLDLRRSGANVLTF.

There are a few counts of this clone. This chain's CDR3 is CASSSGQENQPQHF. The CDR3 DNA reads as TGCGCCAGCAGCTCGGGACAAGAAAATCAGCCCCAGCATTTT. The J gene is TRBJ1-5, the V gene TRBV5-1, with a weak D call TRBD1 (6 bases). The V end was cut by 3 bases, the J end by 4 bases, with 11 bases between. This CDR3 spans 14 amino acids. CDR1 and CDR2 (germline): SGHRS, YFSETQ.

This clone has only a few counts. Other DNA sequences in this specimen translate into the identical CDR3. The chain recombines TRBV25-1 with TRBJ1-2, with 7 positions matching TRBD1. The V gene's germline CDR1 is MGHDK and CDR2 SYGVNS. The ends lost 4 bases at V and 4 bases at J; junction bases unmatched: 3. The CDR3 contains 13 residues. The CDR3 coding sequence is TGTGCCAGCAGTGTCGCAGGGGGCTATGGCTACACCTTC. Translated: CASSVAGGYGYTF.

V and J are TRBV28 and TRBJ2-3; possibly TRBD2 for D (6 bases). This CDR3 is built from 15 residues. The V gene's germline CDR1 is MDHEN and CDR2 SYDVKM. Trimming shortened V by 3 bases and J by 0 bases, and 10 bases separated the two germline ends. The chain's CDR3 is CASSFGGESTDTQYF. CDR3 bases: TGTGCCAGCAGTTTTGGAGGGGAGAGCACAGATACGCAGTATTTT.

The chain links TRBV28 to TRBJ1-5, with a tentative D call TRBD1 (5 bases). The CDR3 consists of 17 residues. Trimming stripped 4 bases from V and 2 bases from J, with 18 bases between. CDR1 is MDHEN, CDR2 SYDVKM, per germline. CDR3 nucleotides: TGTGCCAGCAGTTCATTCCAGGGTTATTGGGGCAATCAGCCCCAGCATTTT. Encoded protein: CASSSFQGYWGNQPQHF.

CDR3 region: CASSLARAGTEAFF. DNA for the CDR3: TGCGCCAGCAGCTTGGCTCGGGCAGGCACTGAAGCTTTCTTT. The chain employs TRBV5-1 and TRBJ1-1; D gene uncertain. The CDR3 is 14 amino acids. The V gene's germline CDR1 is SGHRS and CDR2 YFSETQ. Trimming pared 0 bases from V and 4 bases from J, leaving 10 bases between.

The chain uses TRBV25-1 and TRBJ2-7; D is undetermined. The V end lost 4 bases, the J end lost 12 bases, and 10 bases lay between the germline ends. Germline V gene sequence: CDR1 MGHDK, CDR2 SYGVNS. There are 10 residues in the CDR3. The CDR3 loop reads CASSVGPRYF. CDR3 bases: TGTGCCAGCAGTGTCGGGCCAAGGTACTTC.

DNA of the CDR3: TGTGCCAGCAGCCGCCATGGGTTGAACACCGGGGAGCTGTTTTTT. Residues: CASSRHGLNTGELFF. The rearrangement links TRBV9 to TRBJ2-2, with unresolved D. V lost 4 bases and J 1 base, leaving 11 bases between the germline ends. Germline loops: CDR1 SGDLS, CDR2 YYNGEE. This CDR3 has 15 residues. The entire variable domain, with the rest obtained from reference TRBV9 and TRBJ2-2, is as follows: DSGVTQTPKHLITATGQRVTLRCSPRSGDLSVYWYQQSLDQGLQFLIQYYNGEERAKGNILERFSAQQFPDLHSELNLSSLELGDSALYFCASSRHGLNTGELFFGEGSRLTVL.

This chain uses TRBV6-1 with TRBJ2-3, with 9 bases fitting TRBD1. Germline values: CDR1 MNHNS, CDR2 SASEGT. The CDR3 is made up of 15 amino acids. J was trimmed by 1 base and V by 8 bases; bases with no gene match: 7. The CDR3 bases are TGTGCCAGCGCCCGGGACAGGGTAGGCACAGATACGCAGTATTTT. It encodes CASARDRVGTDTQYF.